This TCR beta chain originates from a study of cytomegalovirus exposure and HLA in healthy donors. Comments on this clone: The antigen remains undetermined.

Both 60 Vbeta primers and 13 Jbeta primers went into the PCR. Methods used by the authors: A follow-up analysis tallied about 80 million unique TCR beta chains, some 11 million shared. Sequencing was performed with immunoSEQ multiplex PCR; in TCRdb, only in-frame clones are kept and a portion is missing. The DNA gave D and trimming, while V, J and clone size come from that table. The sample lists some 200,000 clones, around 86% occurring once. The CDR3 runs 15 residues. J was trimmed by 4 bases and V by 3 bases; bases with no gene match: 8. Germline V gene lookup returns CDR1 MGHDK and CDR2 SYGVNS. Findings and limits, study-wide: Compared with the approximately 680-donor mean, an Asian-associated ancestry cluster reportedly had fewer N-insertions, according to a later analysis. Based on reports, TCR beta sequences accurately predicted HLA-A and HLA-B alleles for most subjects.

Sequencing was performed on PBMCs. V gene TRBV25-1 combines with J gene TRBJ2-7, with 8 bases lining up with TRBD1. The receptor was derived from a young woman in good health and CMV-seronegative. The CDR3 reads CASSELQGARYEQYF. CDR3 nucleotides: TGTGCCAGCAGTGAGCTGCAGGGGGCGAGGTACGAGCAGTACTTC.